A single sample is the source of the 31 T cell receptor beta chains below, sequenced in a study of shared clonotypes between healthy human individuals. Assay used: immunoSEQ multiplex PCR; TCRdb lists only in-frame clones, some missing. The sample gives about 480,000 clones, 60% to 80% of which show up once; around 13% is in the top ten. The sample taken for sequencing was PBMCs. The receptors derive from a woman aged 40 to 49 in good health. Some clones in this sample may be carry-over from other donors' samples.

This clone was found once. CDR3: CASSSRSGRGGEKLFF. The CDR3 DNA reads as TGTGCCAGCAGCTCTCGATCCGGGAGGGGAGGTGAAAAACTGTTTTTT. The chain combines TRBV9 with TRBJ1-4, with D tentatively TRBD1 (5 bases). Trimming left V 4 bases short and J 7 bases short, with 20 bases between. CDR1 SGDLS and CDR2 YYNGEE come from the germline V gene. The CDR3 loop spans 16 amino acids.

In regard to this clone: Other DNA sequences in this sample translate to the same CDR3. The chain carries TRBV10-2 and TRBJ2-7; no firm D call. Germline CDR1 is WSHSY and CDR2 is SAAADI. The CDR3 has 12 residues. V shed 0 bases and J shed 3 bases, with 3 bases lying between them. CDR3 loop: CASSESSYEQYF. The CDR3 nucleotides are TGCGCCAGCAGTGAGTCCAGCTACGAGCAGTACTTC.

The genes are TRBV30 and TRBJ2-1, with TRBD2 identical over 10 bases. This CDR3 spans 16 amino acids. Germline CDR1 reads GTSNPN; CDR2 reads SVGIG (reference sequence). V shed 0 bases and J 10 bases; nucleotides not matched to a gene: 12. CDR3 DNA sequence: TGTGCCTGGAGTGTAAAAGCGGGAGGGCCCTCGAGCGAGCAGTTCTTC. Translation gives CAWSVKAGGPSSEQFF.

The chain employs TRBV5-1 and TRBJ1-5, with D unresolved. Looked up from germline, CDR1 is SGHRS and CDR2 is YFSETQ. The CDR3 length is 15 residues. Trimming shortened V by 0 bases and J by 2 bases, and 9 bases separated the two germline ends. CDR3 coding DNA: TGCGCCAGCAGCTTGGATGCGGAAGGCAATCAGCCCCAGCATTTT. Encoded protein: CASSLDAEGNQPQHF.

This clone was detected a few times. V usage is TRBV30 and J usage is TRBJ2-7, with D perhaps matching TRBD1 (6 bases). The V end was cut by 3 bases, the J end by 4 bases, with 19 bases between. Germline values: CDR1 GTSNPN, CDR2 SVGIG (reference sequence). This CDR3 region has 15 residues. The CDR3 is CAWSQGQRRLYEQYF. In nucleotides, the CDR3 is TGTGCCTGGAGCCAAGGACAGCGCCGGTTATACGAGCAGTACTTC.

This clone was detected once. This chain joins TRBV28 and TRBJ1-5, with 11 bases identical to TRBD1. The CDR3 consists of 16 residues. Germline V gene sequence: CDR1 MDHEN, CDR2 SYDVKM. With 3 bases clipped from V and 7 bases from J, the junction kept 8 bases outside the gene matches. Written as DNA, the CDR3 is TGTGCCAGCAGTTTCCCCGGGACAGGGGGTGGCCAGCCCCAGCATTTT. This translates into CASSFPGTGGGQPQHF.

This chain uses TRBV11-1 with TRBJ1-1, with D unclear. The CDR3 totals 13 residues. The V end lost 4 bases, the J end lost 5 bases, and 11 bases lay between the germline ends. Germline CDR1 SGHAT, CDR2 FQDESV (reference sequence). The CDR3 coding sequence is TGTGCCAGCAGCTGGAGCAGAGCTACTGAAGCTTTCTTT. Protein: CASSWSRATEAFF.

The chain joins TRBV28 to TRBJ2-7; 9 positions match TRBD1. The V gene end was trimmed by 5 bases and the J gene end by 4 bases; junction bases not matched to a gene: 12. This CDR3 has 16 residues. Germline CDR1 is MDHEN and CDR2 is SYDVKM. Here the CDR3 reads CASSTPGTGRGYEQYF. CDR3 nucleotides: TGTGCCAGCAGTACTCCCGGGACAGGGAGGGGTTACGAGCAGTACTTC.

J is TRBJ1-2 and V is TRBV11-2; 7 nucleotides match TRBD1. The V gene end was trimmed by 5 bases and the J gene end by 14 bases; junction bases not matched to a gene: 11. The CDR3 runs to 12 residues. Germline V lookup: CDR1 SGHAT, CDR2 FQNNGV. This CDR3 reads CASSTSWDRKTF. The CDR3 DNA reads as TGTGCCAGCAGCACTAGCTGGGACAGAAAGACCTTC.

V is TRBV10-3 and J is TRBJ1-5; no firm D call. Germline loops: CDR1 ENHRY, CDR2 SYGVKD. The V end was cut by 4 bases, the J end by 3 bases, with 10 bases between. The CDR3 runs to 14 residues. The CDR3 here is CAISVPGDNQPQHF. DNA of the CDR3: TGTGCCATCAGTGTCCCCGGGGACAATCAGCCCCAGCATTTT.

The rearrangement joins TRBV27 to TRBJ2-3; 9 nucleotides agree with TRBD2. Trimming cost V 4 bases and J 0 bases; bases outside gene matches: 2. This CDR3 region has 15 residues. Germline V CDR1 and CDR2: MNHEY, SMNVEV (reference sequence). The CDR3 DNA reads TGTGCCAGCAGTTCCACTAGCGGGAGCACAGATACGCAGTATTTT. Translation gives CASSSTSGSTDTQYF.

This rearrangement joins TRBV18 to TRBJ2-1; D gene ambiguous. Germline V gene lookup returns CDR1 KGHSH and CDR2 LQKENI. The CDR3 contains 14 residues. Trimming shortened V by 2 bases and J by 3 bases, and 8 bases separated the two germline ends. CDR3 loop: CASSPRTDYNEQFF. The CDR3, as DNA: TGTGCCAGCTCACCAAGGACGGACTACAATGAGCAGTTCTTC.

This chain joins TRBV18 and TRBJ1-5, with 8 positions matching TRBD1. CDR3 length: 15 residues. After removal of 0 bases from V and 7 bases from J, the junction contained 5 bases not matched to a gene. Looked up from germline, CDR1 is KGHSH and CDR2 is LQKENI. The DNA for the CDR3 is TGTGCCAGCTCACCACCCGGACAGGGAAGACAGCCCCAGCATTTT. Residues: CASSPPGQGRQPQHF.

V is TRBV7-9 and J is TRBJ2-1; no clear D. Trimming left V 1 base short and J 6 bases short, with 7 bases between. This CDR3 is built from 13 residues. Germline lookup yields CDR1 SEHNR and CDR2 FQNEAQ (reference sequence). The CDR3 is CASSLGASNEQFF. The CDR3 DNA sequence: TGTGCCAGCAGCTTAGGTGCTAGCAATGAGCAGTTCTTC. The full variable domain, rest sourced from reference TRBV7-9 and TRBJ2-1, is DTGVSQNPRHKITKRGQNVTFRCDPISEHNRLYWYRQTLGQGPEFLTYFQNEAQLEKSRLLSDRFSAERPKGSFSTLEIQRTEQGDSAMYLCASSLGASNEQFFGPGTRLTVL.

In regard to this clone: Germline is not matched at one junction end, which may reflect a read error. This same CDR3 is encoded by further DNA sequences in the sample. The rearrangement uses TRBV2 and TRBJ2-7, with 12 bases fitting TRBD1. CDR1 and CDR2 (germline): SNHLY, FYNNEI. There are 16 residues in the CDR3. The CDR3 sequence is CASSEQLGTGGSEQYF. The CDR3 nucleotides read TGCGCCAGCAGTGAACAGTTGGGGACAGGGGGCTCCGAGCAGTACTTC.

This rearrangement joins TRBV27 to TRBJ2-5; D gene ambiguous. The V end was cut by 1 base, the J end by 1 base, with 4 bases between. The CDR3 contains 13 residues. In germline, CDR1 is MNHEY, CDR2 SMNVEV (reference sequence). CDR3 nucleotides: TGTGCCAGCAGTTTATTATTCCAAGAGACCCAGTACTTC. Translating gives CASSLLFQETQYF.

At least ten counts were recorded for this clone. This specimen includes other DNA sequences encoding the same CDR3. The chain links TRBV27 to TRBJ1-2; TRBD1 matches at 7 bases. Unmatched junction bases numbered 3, after V lost 9 bases and J lost 2 bases. Germline V lookup: CDR1 MNHEY, CDR2 SMNVEV (reference sequence). The CDR3 contains 12 residues. For the CDR3, the DNA is TGTGCCAGTCCGGGACAGAACTATGGCTACACCTTC. Its translation is CASPGQNYGYTF.

The V gene is TRBV6-1, the J gene TRBJ2-3; 11 nucleotides line up with TRBD2. This CDR3 has 18 amino acids. V shed 4 bases and J 2 bases; nucleotides not matched to a gene: 11. Germline V CDR1 and CDR2: MNHNS, SASEGT. CDR3 sequence reads: CASSGTSGFASVTDTQYF. CDR3 nucleotides: TGTGCCAGCAGTGGGACTAGCGGGTTTGCTTCCGTCACAGATACGCAGTATTTT.

The rearrangement links TRBV9 to TRBJ2-1; D gene ambiguous. The CDR3 is 13 residues long. With 4 bases removed from V and 8 bases from J, the gap between germline ends came to 13 bases. Per the germline V gene, CDR1 is SGDLS and CDR2 is YYNGEE. The CDR3 DNA reads as TGTGCCAGCAGCATCACGGTGCGGTATGAGCAGTTCTTC. This encodes CASSITVRYEQFF.

The rearrangement joins TRBV7-6 to TRBJ2-3, with TRBD2 identical over 9 bases. Germline CDR1 and CDR2: SGHVS and FNYEAQ. The CDR3 is 15 amino acids. Trimming at V came to 2 bases and at J to 9 bases, leaving 9 bases not matched to a gene. The CDR3 nucleotides read TGTGCCAGCAGCTTACTGGGTAGCGGGGGTCGAACGCAGTATTTT. Translation gives CASSLLGSGGRTQYF.

The chain joins TRBV7-2 to TRBJ1-1; D may be TRBD1 (5 bases). The CDR3 runs to 12 residues. Trimming shortened V by 5 bases and J by 7 bases, and 11 bases separated the two germline ends. Germline-derived CDR1 and CDR2 are SGHTA and FQGNSA. Written as DNA, the CDR3 is TGTGCCAGCAGCCGGACACCTTATGAAGCTTTCTTT. Translation gives CASSRTPYEAFF.

The J gene is TRBJ2-3, the V gene TRBV5-1, with 9 bases lining up with TRBD1. Germline loops: CDR1 SGHRS, CDR2 YFSETQ. V shed 4 bases and J 3 bases; nucleotides not matched to a gene: 9. The CDR3 extends over 16 amino acids. The CDR3 loop is CASSVTGGHSTDTQYF. CDR3 sequence (DNA): TGCGCCAGCAGCGTGACAGGGGGACATTCGACAGATACGCAGTATTTT.

The rearrangement uses TRBV29-1 and TRBJ2-7; 10 bases agree with TRBD2. Trimming cost V 6 bases and J 2 bases; bases outside gene matches: 10. Germline loops: CDR1 SQVTM, CDR2 ANQGSEA. The CDR3 is 15 residues long. This CDR3 reads CSVGASGRAPYEQYF. The CDR3 nucleotides are TGCAGCGTGGGAGCGAGCGGGAGGGCCCCCTACGAGCAGTACTTC.

V gene TRBV7-8 combines with J gene TRBJ2-1; 9 nucleotides agree with TRBD1. Germline CDR1 is SGHVS and CDR2 is FQNEAQ. The ends lost 5 bases at V and 4 bases at J; junction bases unmatched: 9. The CDR3 has 16 amino acids. This CDR3 reads CASSLYRDREYNEQFF. The CDR3 DNA follows: TGTGCCAGCAGCCTATACCGGGACAGGGAGTACAATGAGCAGTTCTTC.

The chain couples TRBV6-1 to TRBJ2-2; possible D gene TRBD1, 6 bases. Trimming removed 3 bases at V and 5 bases at J, with 19 bases between. The CDR3 runs to 17 residues. The V gene's germline CDR1 is MNHNS and CDR2 SASEGT. The CDR3 reads CASSETPLQRGTGELFF. DNA of the CDR3: TGTGCCAGCAGTGAGACACCCCTTCAAAGGGGGACCGGGGAGCTGTTTTTT.

V gene TRBV11-2 combines with J gene TRBJ2-7; 14 nucleotides align to TRBD2. After removal of 2 bases from V and 0 bases from J, the junction contained 3 bases not matched to a gene. The CDR3 is 17 residues long. Per the germline V gene, CDR1 is SGHAT and CDR2 is FQNNGV. The CDR3 spells CASSLRGTSGSSYEQYF. The CDR3 DNA is TGTGCCAGCAGCTTACGAGGGACTAGCGGGAGCTCCTACGAGCAGTACTTC.

The chain is built from TRBV4-3 and TRBJ1-5; 7 bases match TRBD1. The CDR3 has 15 amino acids. J gave up 4 bases and V 5 bases, and 8 bases lay outside the gene matches. Germline-derived CDR1 and CDR2 are LGHNA and YSLEER. The CDR3 spells CASSRRQGENQPQHF. The DNA of the CDR3 is TGCGCCAGCAGCAGGCGACAGGGCGAGAATCAGCCCCAGCATTTT.

This clone was recorded a few times. This chain connects TRBV1 to TRBJ1-2. TRBV1 is shown as a pseudogene. The CDR3 runs to 14 residues. CDR3 DNA: TGCACCACCACACTAAGAGGGCGGCCCTGTGGCTACACCTTC. It codes for CTTTLRGRPCGYTF.

Points on this clone: A much larger clone differs by one base, so this may be a read error. The rearrangement joins TRBV6-4 to TRBJ2-3; 13 bases fit TRBD2. V shed 4 bases and J 5 bases; nucleotides not matched to a gene: 0. Germline values: CDR1 MRHNA, CDR2 SNTAGT. The CDR3 length is 14 residues. The CDR3 here is CASSGLAGGDTQYF. CDR3 bases: TGTGCCAGCAGTGGACTAGCGGGAGGAGATACGCAGTATTTT.

This chain joins TRBV2 and TRBJ2-7, with TRBD2 identical over 7 bases. J lost 9 bases, V lost 3 bases, and 11 bases had no gene match. Germline loops: CDR1 SNHLY, CDR2 FYNNEI. This CDR3 has 14 amino acids. The DNA of the CDR3 is TGTGCCAGCAGTGATATAGCGGGCGATGTTCGGCAGTACTTC. Translated, it gives CASSDIAGDVRQYF.

This chain uses TRBV4-3 with TRBJ2-4; maybe TRBD2 (5 bases). The V gene's germline CDR1 is LGHNA and CDR2 YSLEER. V lost 4 bases, J lost 0 bases, and 13 bases lay in between. The CDR3 runs 16 residues. DNA of the CDR3: TGCGCCAGCAGCCCGAGGACTGGATTAGCCAAAAACATTCAGTACTTC. This sequence encodes CASSPRTGLAKNIQYF.